Following are 10 T cell receptor beta chains from one sample sequenced in a study of T cell changes during pregnancy in multiple sclerosis (dated by TCRdb to about 2019). The method behind the library was the immunoSEQ multiplex PCR assay. As stored in TCRdb, this immuneACCESS dataset retains in-frame rearrangements with V and J assigned. A fraction of the clones does not appear; measured against another copy, unresolved V genes explain less than half of the discrepancy, and the remainder lacks a known reason. This sample gives about 12,000 clones in total; roughly 88% of them show up just once. The ten biggest clones cover about 8% of the sample. The sequences come from CD8+ T cells from peripheral blood mononuclear cells, collected in the second trimester of pregnancy. The source of these receptors is a female donor in good health, enrolled as a control in a pregnancy study.

This rearrangement joins TRBV23-1 to TRBJ1-5; D gene uncertain. TRBV23-1 is an ORF for which the function is uncertain. Trimming removed 7 bases from V and 3 bases from J, with 13 bases in between. The CDR3 extends over 14 amino acids. The CDR3 loop reads CASNGVGINQPQHF. As DNA, the CDR3 is TGCGCCAGCAACGGGGTGGGGATCAATCAGCCCCAGCATTTT.

In this sample, this clone is medium-sized (0.01 to 0.1%). This chain uses TRBV4-2 with TRBJ2-1, with TRBD2 identical over 9 bases. The CDR3 totals 15 residues. Germline V gene data show CDR1 as LGHNA and CDR2 as YNFKEQ. The V and J ends lost 7 bases and 6 bases, in that order; junction bases with no gene match: 10. Here the CDR3 reads CASTEGTSTSNEQFF. Written as DNA, the CDR3 is TGTGCCAGCACGGAGGGGACTAGCACCTCCAATGAGCAGTTCTTC.

This clone was found a few times. CDR3 in DNA: TGTGCCAGCAGCCAGAGGGGGCAGGGGGCGCGGGAGCAGTACTTC. Its protein product is CASSQRGQGAREQYF. The rearrangement joins TRBV4-2 to TRBJ2-7; 8 bases agree with TRBD1. Germline CDR1 reads LGHNA; CDR2 reads YNFKEQ. Losses at the gene ends were 3 bases for V and 7 bases for J; bases not matched to a gene: 11. The CDR3 length is 15 residues.

The chain links TRBV9 to TRBJ2-2; 8 positions agree with TRBD1. This CDR3 is 15 amino acids long. V shed 4 bases, J shed 2 bases, and the junction held 4 bases outside the gene matches. Germline V gene data show CDR1 as SGDLS and CDR2 as YYNGEE. The CDR3 here is CASSTGGFNTGELFF. CDR3 DNA: TGTGCCAGCAGCACAGGGGGATTTAACACCGGGGAGCTGTTTTTT.

The chain links TRBV29-1 to TRBJ1-2; the match to TRBD1 covers 8 bases. Trimming at V came to 7 bases and at J to 8 bases, leaving 6 bases not matched to a gene. Per germline, CDR1 SQVTM and CDR2 ANQGSEA. The CDR3 contains 11 residues. The CDR3 protein is CSAPQGGGYTF. CDR3 bases: TGCAGCGCACCACAGGGGGGGGGCTACACCTTC.

The gene calls are TRBV7-3 and TRBJ2-2, with TRBD2 matching 8 bases. V was clipped by 5 bases and J by 7 bases; unmatched bases: 9. The CDR3 contains 15 residues. The V gene's germline CDR1 is SGHTA and CDR2 FQGTGA. CDR3 amino acids: CASSIRTGGRGELFF. The CDR3 DNA sequence: TGTGCCAGCAGCATCCGGACGGGGGGGCGCGGGGAGCTGTTTTTT. Full variable domain (rest looked up from reference TRBV7-3 and TRBJ2-2): GAGVSQTPSNKVTEKGKYVELRCDPISGHTALYWYRQSLGQGPEFLIYFQGTGAADDSGLPNDRFFAVRPEGSVSTLKIQRTERGDSAVYLCASSIRTGGRGELFFGEGSRLTVL.

CDR3: CASSKYRGGSYNEQFF. The DNA of the CDR3 is TGTGCCAGCAGCAAGTACCGGGGAGGTTCCTACAATGAGCAGTTCTTC. The genes are TRBV11-3 and TRBJ2-1; perhaps TRBD2 as D (6 bases). V was clipped by 5 bases and J by 1 base, with 15 bases between them. The CDR3 has 16 residues. Germline CDR1 reads SGHNT; CDR2 reads YENEEA.

The rearrangement uses TRBV6-5 and TRBJ2-5; no firm D call. Germline values: CDR1 MNHEY, CDR2 SVGAGI. The CDR3 runs to 14 residues. Trimming shortened V by 8 bases and J by 1 base, and 14 bases separated the two germline ends. The CDR3 is CASWRIETQETQYF. DNA of the CDR3: TGTGCCAGCTGGCGGATCGAGACCCAAGAGACCCAGTACTTC.

This chain links TRBV27 with TRBJ1-4; TRBD1 is a possible D gene (6 bases). Trimming took 2 bases from V and 11 from J, leaving 15 bases between them. This CDR3 has 14 amino acids. The germline CDR1 and CDR2 sequences are MNHEY and SMNVEV (reference sequence). The CDR3 nucleotides read TGTGCCAGCAGTTTAGGACAGCGGCGGGAGAAACTGTTTTTT. Protein sequence: CASSLGQRREKLFF.

The chain links TRBV5-4 to TRBJ2-7; TRBD2 matches 8 bases. Germline lookup yields CDR1 SGHNT and CDR2 YYREEE (reference sequence). The CDR3 is made up of 15 amino acids. J gave up 5 bases and V 0 bases, and 7 bases lay outside the gene matches. Here the CDR3 DNA reads TGTGCCAGCAGCTTGGGGGGGACTAGATCCCACGAGCAGTACTTC. It specifies CASSLGGTRSHEQYF.